A selection of T cell receptor beta chains follows, all from one sample in a study of blood T cell repertoires in COVID-19. Only in-frame clones appear in the TCRdb table, and some are missing; sequencing was by immunoSEQ multiplex PCR. This sample yields fewer than 100,000 clones, of which approximately 90% are seen a single time; 15% belongs to the top ten. The sequencing input was peripheral blood. The source of these receptors is a human donor in a cohort sampled during active COVID-19. Both conserved end residues are part of each CDR3. A D gene is named only where the DNA matches it firmly. Size values are once, few and many counts, or a class for expanded clones, and some rows have none.

len: 14; j_gene: TRBJ1-6; v_gene: TRBV30; abundance: .; d_gene: .; CDR3nt: TGTGCCTGGAAGAGGCCCATCTATAATTCACCCCTCCACTTT; CDR3aa: CAWKRPIYNSPLHF
len: 14; j_gene: TRBJ2-7; v_gene: TRBV7-2; abundance: .; d_gene: TRBD1; CDR3nt: TGTGCCAGCAGCTTAATACAGGGGGCCTACGAGCAGTACTTC; CDR3aa: CASSLIQGAYEQYF
len: 14; j_gene: TRBJ1-6; v_gene: TRBV3-1/TRBV3-2; abundance: .; d_gene: .; CDR3nt: TGTGCCCCGGACGGACAGTCTCGTAATTCACCCCTCCACTTT; CDR3aa: CAPDGQSRNSPLHF
len: 15; j_gene: TRBJ1-6; v_gene: TRBV30; abundance: .; d_gene: .; CDR3nt: TGTGCCTGGAGTGTAACGGCAGGGGCAAATTCACCCCTCCACTTT; CDR3aa: CAWSVTAGANSPLHF
len: 17; j_gene: TRBJ2-3; v_gene: TRBV10-3; abundance: few; d_gene: .; CDR3nt: TGTGCCATCAGTGAGCCGAGCCTCGGGGGTAACACAGATACGCAGTATTTT; CDR3aa: CAISEPSLGGNTDTQYF
len: 14; j_gene: TRBJ2-7; v_gene: TRBV30; abundance: .; d_gene: TRBD1; CDR3nt: TGTGCCTGGAGTGTAGGACAGGGCCCCTACGAGCAGTACTTC; CDR3aa: CAWSVGQGPYEQYF
len: 16; j_gene: TRBJ2-1; v_gene: TRBV29-1; abundance: .; d_gene: TRBD2; CDR3nt: TGCAGCGTTGGAGGGACTAGCGGGAGTTTCTACAATGAGCAGTTCTTC; CDR3aa: CSVGGTSGSFYNEQFF
len: 15; j_gene: TRBJ1-2; v_gene: TRBV30; abundance: once; d_gene: .; CDR3nt: TGTGCCTGGAGTGTACAGGGAATAGCTAACTATGGCTACACCTTC; CDR3aa: CAWSVQGIANYGYTF
len: 16; j_gene: TRBJ1-2; v_gene: TRBV5-5; abundance: .; d_gene: .; CDR3nt: TGTGCCAGCAGCACGGCCCGGGGGGCGGGGGACTATGGCTACACCTTC; CDR3aa: CASSTARGAGDYGYTF
len: 13; j_gene: TRBJ1-2; v_gene: TRBV7-9; abundance: .; d_gene: .; CDR3nt: TGTGCCAGCAGCTTATCAGCGAACTATGGCTACACCTTC; CDR3aa: CASSLSANYGYTF
len: 13; j_gene: TRBJ1-2; v_gene: TRBV30; abundance: .; d_gene: .; CDR3nt: TGTGCCTGGAGTGTTGGCGGCAGCTATGGCTACACCTTC; CDR3aa: CAWSVGGSYGYTF